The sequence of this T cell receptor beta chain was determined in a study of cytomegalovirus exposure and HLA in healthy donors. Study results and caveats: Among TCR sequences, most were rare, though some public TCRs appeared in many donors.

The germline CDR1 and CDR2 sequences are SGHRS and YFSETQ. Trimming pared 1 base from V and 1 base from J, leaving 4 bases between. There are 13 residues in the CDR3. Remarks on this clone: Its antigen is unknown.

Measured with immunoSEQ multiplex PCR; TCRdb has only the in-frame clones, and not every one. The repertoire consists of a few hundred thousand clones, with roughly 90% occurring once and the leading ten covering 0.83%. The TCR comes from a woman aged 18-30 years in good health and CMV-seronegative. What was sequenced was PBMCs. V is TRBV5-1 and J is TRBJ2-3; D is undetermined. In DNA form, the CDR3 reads TGCGCCAGCAGCTTGTCCGGCACAGATACGCAGTATTTT. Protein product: CASSLSGTDTQYF.